The 28 T cell receptor beta chains reported below all come from one sample, sequenced in a study of cytomegalovirus exposure and HLA in healthy donors. Amplification used 60 Vbeta primers and 13 Jbeta primers. Generated by immunoSEQ multiplex PCR, the TCRdb table keeps only in-frame clones and is missing some. The table counts under 150,000 clones; around 1.5% lies in the top ten. Sequenced material: PBMCs. Receptor source: a woman aged 35 to 49 in good health and CMV-seronegative.

The chain couples TRBV9 to TRBJ1-1; 7 bases agree with TRBD1. The CDR3 sequence is 15 residues long. The V gene end was trimmed by 0 bases and the J gene end by 3 bases; junction bases not matched to a gene: 5. Germline CDR1 reads SGDLS; CDR2 reads YYNGEE. This CDR3 is CASSVGTGWDTEAFF. CDR3 nucleotides: TGTGCCAGCAGCGTAGGGACAGGTTGGGACACTGAAGCTTTCTTT.

V and J are TRBV6-6 and TRBJ1-1, with D possibly being TRBD1 (5 bases). Germline assignment: CDR1 MNHNY and CDR2 SVGAGI (reference sequence). The CDR3 is 15 amino acids. V lost 0 bases and J lost 1, with 9 bases in between. CDR3 region: CASSYSGTGNTEAFF. Written as DNA, the CDR3 is TGTGCCAGCAGTTACTCCGGGACTGGGAACACTGAAGCTTTCTTT.

CDR3 sequence reads: CASRRQGYPMNTEAFF. The CDR3 nucleotides are TGCGCCAGCCGCCGACAGGGCTACCCGATGAACACTGAAGCTTTCTTT. The chain employs TRBV5-1 and TRBJ1-1, with TRBD1 matching 7 bases. CDR3 length equals 16 residues. Germline CDR1 is SGHRS and CDR2 is YFSETQ. The ends lost 7 bases at V and 0 bases at J; junction bases unmatched: 12.

This rearrangement joins TRBV9 to TRBJ1-6; tentatively, D is TRBD1 (5 bases). In germline, CDR1 is SGDLS, CDR2 YYNGEE. The CDR3 has 16 amino acids. V lost 5 bases, J lost 1 base, and 13 bases lay in between. The CDR3 coding sequence is TGTGCCAGCAGGGATGGCAGGGAATCCTATAATTCACCCCTCCACTTT. Its protein is CASRDGRESYNSPLHF.

The chain is built from TRBV9 and TRBJ2-2, with TRBD1 identical over 9 bases. Losses at the gene ends were 4 bases for V and 5 bases for J; bases not matched to a gene: 6. The CDR3 spans 15 residues. Germline assignment: CDR1 SGDLS and CDR2 YYNGEE. This chain's CDR3 is CASSTRTGATGELFF. The CDR3 bases are TGTGCCAGCAGCACCCGGACAGGGGCAACCGGGGAGCTGTTTTTT.

The rearrangement joins TRBV5-1 to TRBJ1-2; D is possibly TRBD1 (6 bases). This CDR3 region has 14 residues. Germline-derived CDR1 and CDR2 are SGHRS and YFSETQ. The V end lost 3 bases, the J end lost 6 bases, and 15 bases lay between the germline ends. CDR3 in amino acids: CASSSTLGGDGYTF. The CDR3 nucleotides are TGCGCCAGCAGCTCCACCCTAGGGGGGGATGGCTACACCTTC. Full variable domain (outside the CDR3, taken from reference TRBV5-1 and TRBJ1-2): KAGVTQTPRYLIKTRGQQVTLSCSPISGHRSVSWYQQTPGQGLQFLFEYFSETQRNKGNFPGRFSGRQFSNSRSEMNVSTLELGDSALYLCASSSTLGGDGYTFGSGTRLTVV.

This chain links TRBV11-2 with TRBJ2-7, with D perhaps matching TRBD1 (6 bases). Trimming cost V 6 bases and J 5 bases, with 8 bases left between them. Per the germline V gene, CDR1 is SGHAT and CDR2 is FQNNGV. This CDR3 has 11 residues. The CDR3 is CASRQGNEQYF. DNA of the CDR3: TGTGCCAGCAGACAGGGAAACGAGCAGTACTTC.

DNA for the CDR3: TGTGCCAGCAGCTTAGAGAGCGGGGGGTATGAGCAGTTCTTC. Protein product: CASSLESGGYEQFF. This chain links TRBV11-2 with TRBJ2-1, with 9 bases identical to TRBD2. The CDR3 is 14 residues long. The germline gives CDR1 SGHAT, CDR2 FQNNGV. V was pared by 0 bases and J by 8 bases, with 2 bases of the junction left unmatched.

This chain uses TRBV11-2 with TRBJ2-7, with a possible D match to TRBD1 (5 bases). The CDR3 totals 12 residues. Trimming cost V 4 bases and J 5 bases, with 9 bases left between them. The germline CDR1 and CDR2 sequences are SGHAT and FQNNGV. This chain's CDR3 is CASSSQGNEQYF. CDR3 DNA sequence: TGTGCCAGCAGCTCCCAGGGAAACGAGCAGTACTTC.

The chain is built from TRBV25-1 and TRBJ1-4, with D maybe TRBD1 (5 bases). CDR3 length: 14 amino acids. CDR1 MGHDK and CDR2 SYGVNS come from the germline V gene. Trimming cost V 1 base and J 9 bases, with 12 bases left between them. CDR3 amino acids: CASSEFGGTQKLFF. The CDR3 DNA sequence: TGTGCCAGCAGTGAATTCGGGGGGACCCAAAAACTGTTTTTT.

V usage is TRBV15 and J usage is TRBJ2-3; 8 bases are shared with TRBD2. The J segment lost 5 bases and the V segment lost 3 bases, leaving 7 bases of the junction unmatched. The CDR3 covers 15 residues. The germline CDR1 and CDR2 sequences are LNHNV and YYDKDF (reference sequence). CDR3 coding DNA: TGTGCCACCAGCAGCAGCGGGGGCCGTGGAGATACGCAGTATTTT. Amino acids: CATSSSGGRGDTQYF.

The chain employs TRBV6-5 and TRBJ2-1, with D possibly TRBD1 on 6 matching bases. This CDR3 spans 13 amino acids. Per the germline V gene, CDR1 is MNHEY and CDR2 is SVGAGI. The V end was cut by 7 bases, the J end by 4 bases, with 11 bases between. The CDR3 sequence: CASTGQLYNEQFF. The CDR3 DNA is TGTGCCAGCACCGGACAGCTTTACAATGAGCAGTTCTTC.

Turning to this clone: The germline gene is not matched at one end of the junction; a read error may be the cause. The chain combines TRBV19 with TRBJ2-3, with 10 nucleotides matching TRBD2. Germline CDR1 LNHDA, CDR2 SQIVND (reference sequence). The CDR3 contains 16 residues. The CDR3: CASSIGLAGEGDMQYF. CDR3 nucleotides: TGTGCCAGTAGTATCGGGCTAGCGGGGGAGGGAGATATGCAGTATTTT. Looking up the rest from reference TRBV19 and TRBJ2-3 gives the full variable domain: DGGITQSPKYLFRKEGQNVTLSCEQNLNHDAMYWYRQDPGQGLRLIYYSQIVNDFQKGDIAEGYSVSREKKESFPLTVTSAQKNPTAFYLCASSIGLAGEGDMQYFGPGTRLTVL.

A word on this clone: Other DNA sequences in this specimen translate into the identical CDR3. This chain connects TRBV5-7 to TRBJ1-5; 7 bases fit TRBD1. TRBV5-7 is an open reading frame, and its role is uncertain. The length of the CDR3 is 15 residues. The ends lost 3 bases at V and 2 bases at J; junction bases unmatched: 5. In nucleotides, the CDR3 is TGTGCCAGCAGCTCCCGACAGGGATGCAATCAGCCCCAGCATTTT. This encodes CASSSRQGCNQPQHF.

J is TRBJ2-2 and V is TRBV5-1; TRBD2 might be the D (6 bases). This CDR3 has 15 amino acids. Trimming pared 0 bases from V and 7 bases from J, leaving 13 bases between. CDR1 and CDR2 from the germline V gene are SGHRS and YFSETQ. The CDR3 DNA reads as TGCGCCAGCAGCTTGGAGCAGGGAGGAATCGGGGAGCTGTTTTTT. It encodes CASSLEQGGIGELFF.

The CDR3 sequence: CASTFTLGSLGQYF. In nucleotides, the CDR3 is TGTGCCAGCACCTTTACCCTCGGTAGTCTAGGGCAGTACTTC. The V and J genes are TRBV7-8 and TRBJ2-7; D call uncertain. Germline V CDR1 and CDR2: SGHVS, FQNEAQ. The CDR3 is made up of 14 amino acids. V was pared by 7 bases and J by 9 bases, with 22 bases between.

The V and J genes are TRBV5-4 and TRBJ1-4, with a possible D match to TRBD1 (5 bases). CDR1 and CDR2 (germline): SGHNT, YYREEE (reference sequence). The V gene lost 6 bases and the J gene lost 5 bases, with 8 bases spanning the gap. The CDR3 extends over 12 amino acids. The CDR3 is CASKGSNEKLFF. CDR3 nucleotide sequence: TGTGCCAGCAAGGGGTCCAATGAAAAACTGTTTTTT.

The V and J genes are TRBV7-9 and TRBJ2-4; a possible D gene is TRBD2 (6 bases). The CDR3 totals 18 residues. CDR1 and CDR2 from the germline V gene are SEHNR and FQNEAQ (reference sequence). V was pared by 2 bases and J by 0 bases, with 17 bases between. CDR3 nucleotide sequence: TGTGCCAGCAGCTTAACCGGACTGAGGGGACTAGCCAAAAACATTCAGTACTTC. It encodes CASSLTGLRGLAKNIQYF. Based on the CDR3 plus reference TRBV7-9 and TRBJ2-4, the full variable domain is DTGVSQNPRHKITKRGQNVTFRCDPISEHNRLYWYRQTLGQGPEFLTYFQNEAQLEKSRLLSDRFSAERPKGSFSTLEIQRTEQGDSAMYLCASSLTGLRGLAKNIQYFGAGTRLSVL.

This rearrangement joins TRBV7-3 to TRBJ2-1; TRBD2 matches 9 bases. Germline CDR1 is SGHTA and CDR2 is FQGTGA. V was clipped by 5 bases and J by 8 bases; unmatched bases: 4. This CDR3 region has 13 residues. CDR3 nucleotide sequence: TGTGCCAGCAGCCCTAGCGGGGCCGATGAGCAGTTCTTC. It encodes CASSPSGADEQFF.

The gene calls are TRBV5-1 and TRBJ2-5, with D possibly matching TRBD1 (6 bases). CDR1 is SGHRS, CDR2 YFSETQ, per germline. Trimming stripped 0 bases from V and 7 bases from J, with 16 bases between. The CDR3 consists of 15 residues. The CDR3 nucleotides read TGCGCCAGCAGCTTGGGGACAGTACAAGACGCGACCCAGTACTTC. This encodes CASSLGTVQDATQYF.

The chain couples TRBV9 to TRBJ2-7; TRBD2 matches at 8 bases. The length of the CDR3 is 16 residues. CDR1 and CDR2 (germline): SGDLS, YYNGEE. V lost 3 bases and J lost 6; bases outside the gene matches: 14. The CDR3 loop is CASSGDRGLVPSEQYF. CDR3 bases: TGTGCCAGCAGCGGGGATCGGGGACTAGTCCCATCCGAGCAGTACTTC.

The chain links TRBV19 to TRBJ1-4; unclear D gene. This CDR3 region has 12 residues. Germline V gene data show CDR1 as LNHDA and CDR2 as SQIVND (reference sequence). Trimming removed 6 bases at V and 4 bases at J, with 6 bases between. The CDR3 spells CASSFLNEKLFF. The CDR3 region has the DNA TGTGCCAGTAGCTTCCTTAATGAAAAACTGTTTTTT.

The rearrangement joins TRBV4-3 to TRBJ1-4; D remains ambiguous. V lost 0 bases and J lost 4, with 9 bases in between. CDR3 length equals 15 residues. Germline CDR1 reads LGHNA; CDR2 reads YSLEER. CDR3 nucleotide sequence: TGCGCCAGCAGCCAAGACCAGGTGAATAATGAAAAACTGTTTTTT. Translating gives CASSQDQVNNEKLFF.

The J gene is TRBJ1-1, the V gene TRBV5-4, with D maybe TRBD1 (6 bases). The CDR3 sequence is 13 residues long. Trimming left V 1 base short and J 7 bases short, with 11 bases between. CDR1 SGHNT and CDR2 YYREEE come from the germline V gene (reference sequence). The CDR3 protein is CASSLRDTFEAFF. DNA for the CDR3: TGTGCCAGCAGCTTGAGGGACACCTTTGAAGCTTTCTTT.

On this clone: One end of the junction is discordant with germline, which a read error may explain. V is TRBV27 and J is TRBJ2-5; D not certain. Looked up from germline, CDR1 is MNHEY and CDR2 is SMNVEV (reference sequence). There are 12 residues in the CDR3. For the CDR3, the DNA is TGTGCCAGCAGCTTATCCGGGGAGACCCAGTACTTC. Its protein is CASSLSGETQYF.

The V and J genes are TRBV7-2 and TRBJ2-7, with unresolved D. The germline V gene has CDR1 SGHTA and CDR2 FQGNSA. Trimming cost V 0 bases and J 7 bases, with 10 bases left between them. This CDR3 spans 13 amino acids. The CDR3 region has the DNA TGTGCCAGCAGCTTAGCGCCTATGAGGGAGCAGTACTTC. It is translated as CASSLAPMREQYF.

This sequence joins TRBV25-1 and TRBJ1-2, with D maybe TRBD1 (6 bases). The ends were cut back, 2 bases at V and 7 bases at J, with 11 bases in the middle. The CDR3 extends over 13 amino acids. The germline V gene encodes CDR1 MGHDK and CDR2 SYGVNS. CDR3 sequence (DNA): TGTGCCAGCAGTGAACAGGGGAGTTCTGGCTACACCTTC. This sequence encodes CASSEQGSSGYTF.

The chain employs TRBV7-2 and TRBJ1-2, with D maybe TRBD1 (6 bases). V was pared by 6 bases and J by 1 base, with 15 bases between. The CDR3 loop spans 15 amino acids. The germline gives CDR1 SGHTA, CDR2 FQGNSA. CDR3 residues: CASRNRRGLNYGYTF. In nucleotides, the CDR3 is TGTGCCAGCAGGAATCGGCGGGGGCTTAACTATGGCTACACCTTC.